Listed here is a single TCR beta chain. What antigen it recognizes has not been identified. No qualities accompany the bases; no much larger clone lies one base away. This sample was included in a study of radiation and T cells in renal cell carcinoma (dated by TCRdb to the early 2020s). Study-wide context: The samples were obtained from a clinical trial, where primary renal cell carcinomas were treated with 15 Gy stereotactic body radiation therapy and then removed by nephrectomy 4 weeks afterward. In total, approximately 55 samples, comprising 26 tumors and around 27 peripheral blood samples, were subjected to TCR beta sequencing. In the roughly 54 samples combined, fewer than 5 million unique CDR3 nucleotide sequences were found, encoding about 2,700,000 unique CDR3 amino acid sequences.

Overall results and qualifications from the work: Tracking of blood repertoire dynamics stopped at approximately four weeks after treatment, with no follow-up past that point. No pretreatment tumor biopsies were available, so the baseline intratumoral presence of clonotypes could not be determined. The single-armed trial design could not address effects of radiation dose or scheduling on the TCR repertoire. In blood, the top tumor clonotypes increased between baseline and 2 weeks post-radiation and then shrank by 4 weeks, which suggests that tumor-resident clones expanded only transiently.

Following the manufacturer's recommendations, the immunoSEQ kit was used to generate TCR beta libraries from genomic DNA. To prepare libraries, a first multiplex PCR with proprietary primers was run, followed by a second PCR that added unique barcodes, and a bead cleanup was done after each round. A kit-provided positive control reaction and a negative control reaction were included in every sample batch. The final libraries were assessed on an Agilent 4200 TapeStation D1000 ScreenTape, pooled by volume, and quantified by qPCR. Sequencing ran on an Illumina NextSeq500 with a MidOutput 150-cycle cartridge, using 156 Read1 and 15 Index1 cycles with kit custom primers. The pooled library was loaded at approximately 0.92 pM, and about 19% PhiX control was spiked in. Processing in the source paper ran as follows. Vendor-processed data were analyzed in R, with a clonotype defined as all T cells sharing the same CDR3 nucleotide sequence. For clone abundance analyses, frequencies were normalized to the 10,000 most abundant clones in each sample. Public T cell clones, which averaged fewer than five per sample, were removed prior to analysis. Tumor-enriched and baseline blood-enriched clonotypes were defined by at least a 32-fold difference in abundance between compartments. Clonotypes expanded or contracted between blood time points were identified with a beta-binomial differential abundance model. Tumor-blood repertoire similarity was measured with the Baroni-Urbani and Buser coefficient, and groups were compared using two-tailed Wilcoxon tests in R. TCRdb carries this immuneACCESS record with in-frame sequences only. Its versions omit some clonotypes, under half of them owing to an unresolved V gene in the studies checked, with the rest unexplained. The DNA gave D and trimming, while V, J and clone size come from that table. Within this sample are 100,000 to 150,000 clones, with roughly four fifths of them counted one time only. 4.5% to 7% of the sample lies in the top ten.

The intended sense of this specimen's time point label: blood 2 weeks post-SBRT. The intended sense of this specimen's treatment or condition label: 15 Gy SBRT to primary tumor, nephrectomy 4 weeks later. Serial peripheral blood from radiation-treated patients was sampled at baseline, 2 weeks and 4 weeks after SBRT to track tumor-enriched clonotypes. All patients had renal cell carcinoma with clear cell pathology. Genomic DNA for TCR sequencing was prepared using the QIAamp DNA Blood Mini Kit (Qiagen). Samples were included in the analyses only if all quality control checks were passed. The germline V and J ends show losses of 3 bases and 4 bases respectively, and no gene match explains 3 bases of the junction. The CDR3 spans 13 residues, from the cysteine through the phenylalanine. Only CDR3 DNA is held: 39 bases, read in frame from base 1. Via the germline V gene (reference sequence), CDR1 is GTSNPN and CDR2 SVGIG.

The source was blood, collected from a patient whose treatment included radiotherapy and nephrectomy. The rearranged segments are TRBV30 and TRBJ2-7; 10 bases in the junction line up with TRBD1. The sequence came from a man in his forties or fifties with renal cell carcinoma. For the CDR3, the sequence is CAWSRDRGYEQYF. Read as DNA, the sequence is TGTGCCTGGAGCCGGGACAGGGGTTACGAGCAGTACTTC.